The entry that follows covers one T cell receptor (beta chain) sequence. As originally analysed: Cell counts per sample came from amplifying reference gene primers. Data came from immunoSEQ multiplex PCR; TCRdb stores just in-frame clones and leaves some out. That table furnishes V, J and clone size, whereas the DNA furnished D and trimming. The sample consists of roughly 370,000 clones, around nine tenths of them appearing once. The CDR3 consists of 12 residues. Germline CDR1 LGHDT, CDR2 YNNKEL (reference sequence). V was trimmed by 3 bases and J by 5 bases, leaving 7 bases between them. The data derive from a study of blood T cell repertoires in COVID-19. Overall study context: Donors in the United States, Italy and Spain gave samples during acute or convalescent COVID-19.

Cohorts were assigned according to the clinical history that participants reported. For recovered donors of Cohort 3, there were two negative PCRs, clearance, or symptom resolution. The sequenced sample consisted of PBMCs or T cells enriched from blood (not recorded which). The chain combines TRBV3-1 (or the pseudogene TRBV3-2) with TRBJ1-2; D unresolved. This receptor was taken from a woman aged 50 to 60 who had recovered from COVID-19. The CDR3 DNA reads as TGTGCCAGCAGCCACCGTCGGTATGGCTACACCTTC. This encodes CASSHRRYGYTF.